This passage covers 21 T cell receptor beta chains from one sample sequenced in a study of technical replicates of blood from a handful of donors. Generated by immunoSEQ multiplex PCR, the TCRdb table keeps only in-frame clones and is missing some. Among under 85,000 clones listed, approximately 94% were seen once. Sample: T cells isolated from PBMCs. Receptors originate from a human donor in good health.

The CDR3 region has the DNA TGTGCCAGCAGGTGGGACATCTACATGAACACTGAAGCTTTCTTT. Translation: CASRWDIYMNTEAFF. The chain is built from TRBV2 and TRBJ1-1; D might be TRBD1 (6 bases). CDR3 length equals 15 residues. In germline, CDR1 is SNHLY, CDR2 FYNNEI. Between the trimmed V and J ends, which lost 6 bases and 0 bases, there was a span of 14 bases.

The rearrangement uses TRBV5-1 and TRBJ2-3, with TRBD2 matching over 11 bases. The CDR3 runs 16 residues. Germline trimming cut 0 bases from V and 3 bases from J; bases unmatched to any gene: 3. CDR1 is SGHRS and CDR2 is YFSETQ in the germline V gene. CDR3 residues: CASSLGLAGTTDTQYF. For the CDR3, the DNA is TGCGCCAGCAGCTTGGGACTAGCGGGGACTACAGATACGCAGTATTTT. Full variable domain (missing parts from reference TRBV5-1 and TRBJ2-3): KAGVTQTPRYLIKTRGQQVTLSCSPISGHRSVSWYQQTPGQGLQFLFEYFSETQRNKGNFPGRFSGRQFSNSRSEMNVSTLELGDSALYLCASSLGLAGTTDTQYFGPGTRLTVL.

The gene calls are TRBV28 and TRBJ1-1, with a tentative D call TRBD1 (5 bases). CDR1 MDHEN and CDR2 SYDVKM come from the germline V gene. Trimming cost V 2 bases and J 8 bases, with 15 bases left between them. CDR3 length: 14 residues. In DNA, the CDR3 is TGTGCCAGCAGTTTAGAGGTAACAGGCCGAGAAGCTTTCTTT. Its translation: CASSLEVTGREAFF.

This clone appeared a single time. The CDR3 loop is CASSAGQGPNQPQHF. CDR3 DNA sequence: TGTGCCAGCAGCGCAGGACAGGGGCCCAATCAGCCCCAGCATTTT. The genes are TRBV9 and TRBJ1-5, with TRBD1 matching 9 bases. The germline V gene encodes CDR1 SGDLS and CDR2 YYNGEE. There are 15 residues in the CDR3. V was pared by 3 bases and J by 3 bases, with 4 bases of the junction left unmatched.

This chain joins TRBV6-5 and TRBJ1-4; no reliable D call. CDR1 and CDR2 from the germline V gene are MNHEY and SVGAGI. Trimming took off 6 bases at V and 8 bases at J, with 7 bases between the two ends. CDR3 length equals 11 residues. CDR3 sequence (DNA): TGTGCCAGCAGCCCCGGGGAAAAACTGTTTTTT. Translated, it gives CASSPGEKLFF.

Many counts were recorded for this clone. The chain employs TRBV5-1 and TRBJ1-1; possibly TRBD1 for D (5 bases). With 4 bases removed from V and 1 base from J, the gap between germline ends came to 11 bases. CDR1 and CDR2 (germline): SGHRS, YFSETQ. The CDR3 totals 14 residues. The DNA for the CDR3 is TGCGCCAGCAGCCGTACAGGTGAGAACACTGAAGCTTTCTTT. Its translation is CASSRTGENTEAFF.

The chain combines TRBV7-9 with TRBJ1-2; 9 positions match TRBD1. Losses at the gene ends were 5 bases for V and 2 bases for J; bases not matched to a gene: 9. Germline V gene data show CDR1 as SEHNR and CDR2 as FQNEAQ (reference sequence). The CDR3 consists of 16 residues. The CDR3 DNA sequence: TGTGCCAGCAGCGCACTCCCACAGGGGGCCAACTATGGCTACACCTTC. Translating it yields CASSALPQGANYGYTF.

This clone was observed once. V usage is TRBV18 and J usage is TRBJ1-4; no definite D call. The CDR3 is 15 residues long. Germline CDR1 is KGHSH and CDR2 is LQKENI. V lost 1 base, J lost 3 bases, and 9 bases lay in between. In nucleotides, the CDR3 is TGTGCCAGCTCACCACGACGGGAGGCTAATGAAAAACTGTTTTTT. Protein: CASSPRREANEKLFF.

The gene calls are TRBV28 and TRBJ2-7, with 9 bases aligning to TRBD2. The CDR3 has 15 amino acids. Looked up from germline, CDR1 is MDHEN and CDR2 is SYDVKM. With 5 bases clipped from V and 4 bases from J, the junction kept 9 bases outside the gene matches. CDR3 nucleotides: TGTGCCAGCAGTCCCCCGGTCAGCGGGAGGTACGAGCAGTACTTC. Its protein is CASSPPVSGRYEQYF.

The chain joins TRBV5-1 to TRBJ2-7; 8 bases match TRBD2. The CDR3 is 15 amino acids. The V and J ends lost 3 bases and 4 bases, in that order; junction bases with no gene match: 9. Germline assignment: CDR1 SGHRS and CDR2 YFSETQ. The CDR3 sequence is CASSSPGRGMYEQYF. The CDR3 DNA follows: TGCGCCAGCAGCTCCCCCGGGAGGGGGATGTACGAGCAGTACTTC. Full variable domain (rest looked up from reference TRBV5-1 and TRBJ2-7): KAGVTQTPRYLIKTRGQQVTLSCSPISGHRSVSWYQQTPGQGLQFLFEYFSETQRNKGNFPGRFSGRQFSNSRSEMNVSTLELGDSALYLCASSSPGRGMYEQYFGPGTRLTVT.

The V gene is TRBV11-2, the J gene TRBJ1-4; no clear D gene. Trimming cost V 5 bases and J 12 bases, with 25 bases left between them. Per germline, CDR1 SGHAT and CDR2 FQNNGV. The length of the CDR3 is 16 residues. The CDR3 nucleotides read TGTGCCAGCAGCCCCAGCGGTCTAGGCCCCGCGCACGAACTGTTTTTT. Protein: CASSPSGLGPAHELFF.

This chain links TRBV18 with TRBJ2-3; D is unresolved. V shed 1 base and J shed 0 bases, with 20 bases lying between them. CDR3 size: 19 residues. The V gene's germline CDR1 is KGHSH and CDR2 LQKENI. The CDR3 DNA reads TGTGCCAGCTCACCACTTCAGGTGTCGACCATCTCTAGCACAGATACGCAGTATTTT. It translates to CASSPLQVSTISSTDTQYF. Together with reference TRBV18 and TRBJ2-3, the CDR3 gives the full variable domain: NAGVMQNPRHLVRRRGQEARLRCSPMKGHSHVYWYRQLPEEGLKFMVYLQKENIIDESGMPKERFSAEFPKEGPSILRIQQVVRGDSAAYFCASSPLQVSTISSTDTQYFGPGTRLTVL.

In this sample, this clone turned up once. The V gene is TRBV7-6, the J gene TRBJ2-3; TRBD2 matches 16 bases. CDR1 is SGHVS and CDR2 is FNYEAQ in the germline V gene. This CDR3 has 20 amino acids. V lost 2 bases, J lost 3 bases, and 11 bases stayed unmatched. The CDR3 reads CASSLSPGTSGRGPTDTQYF. Written as DNA, the CDR3 is TGTGCCAGCAGCTTATCTCCCGGGACTAGCGGGAGGGGCCCGACAGATACGCAGTATTTT.

The V gene is TRBV6-4, the J gene TRBJ1-1, with D possibly matching TRBD1 (5 bases). Germline loops: CDR1 MRHNA, CDR2 SNTAGT. Trimming pared 4 bases from V and 1 base from J, leaving 13 bases between. The CDR3 runs to 15 residues. The DNA for the CDR3 is TGTGCCAGCAGTGTGGGAGGGGCAGAGAACACTGAAGCTTTCTTT. It is translated as CASSVGGAENTEAFF.

This clone has only one observation. The chain joins TRBV27 to TRBJ2-1; a weak D match, TRBD1 (6 bases). This CDR3 region has 13 residues. CDR1 and CDR2 (germline): MNHEY, SMNVEV (reference sequence). The V end was cut by 3 bases, the J end by 6 bases, with 9 bases between. DNA of the CDR3: TGTGCCAGCAGTTTGACAGGTAGCAATGAGCAGTTCTTC. Amino acids: CASSLTGSNEQFF.

This clone has more than one count but fewer than ten. The chain combines TRBV19 with TRBJ1-5; the D is unclear. The CDR3 is 12 residues long. V was pared by 5 bases and J by 1 base, with 3 bases between. The germline V gene has CDR1 LNHDA and CDR2 SQIVND (reference sequence). CDR3 sequence reads: CASSGSNQPQHF. The CDR3 DNA reads TGTGCCAGTAGTGGCAGCAATCAGCCCCAGCATTTT. The full variable domain, in which reference TRBV19 and TRBJ1-5 provide the parts outside the CDR3, is DGGITQSPKYLFRKEGQNVTLSCEQNLNHDAMYWYRQDPGQGLRLIYYSQIVNDFQKGDIAEGYSVSREKKESFPLTVTSAQKNPTAFYLCASSGSNQPQHFGDGTRLSIL.

This clone appeared a single time. The chain joins TRBV28 to TRBJ2-1, with 11 bases lining up with TRBD1. CDR3 size: 15 residues. CDR1 MDHEN and CDR2 SYDVKM come from the germline V gene. Trimming cost V 7 bases and J 5 bases; bases outside gene matches: 7. CDR3 DNA sequence: TGTGCCAGCACCCTGGGACAGGGGGTCAACAATGAGCAGTTCTTC. Translation: CASTLGQGVNNEQFF.

Regarding this clone: The conserved phenylalanine or tryptophan normally closing the CDR3 is absent here, so this likely arose from a read error. The limits of the CDR3 on the DNA are not certain, so only TCRdb's listed CDR3 is given. The V call is TRBV18, the J call TRBJ2-7; the table names TRBD1, a call not compared with the DNA. The CDR3 extends over 13 residues, inclusive of both ends. The germline gives CDR1 KGHSH, CDR2 LQKENI. This chain's CDR3 is CASEKRSWTADPL.

The rearrangement links TRBV7-8 to TRBJ2-3; 13 positions match TRBD2. Germline values: CDR1 SGHVS, CDR2 FQNEAQ. The CDR3 is 21 residues long. With 6 bases clipped from V and 4 bases from J, the junction kept 22 bases outside the gene matches. CDR3 in DNA: TGTGCCAGCAGGAGACAGGGGGGTCTACTAGCGGGAGGGCTTAAGGCAGATACGCAGTATTTT. The encoded protein is CASRRQGGLLAGGLKADTQYF.

This chain connects TRBV19 to TRBJ1-2, with D possibly being TRBD1 (6 bases). The germline CDR1 and CDR2 sequences are LNHDA and SQIVND (reference sequence). The CDR3 length is 12 residues. Trimming cost V 3 bases and J 8 bases, with 10 bases left between them. The CDR3 bases are TGTGCCAGTAGTATGCGGGGGCAAGGCTACACCTTC. Residues: CASSMRGQGYTF.

This chain joins TRBV6-5 and TRBJ2-5, with 9 bases that match TRBD2. Germline V gene lookup returns CDR1 MNHEY and CDR2 SVGAGI. V was clipped by 5 bases and J by 1 base; unmatched bases: 5. There are 15 residues in the CDR3. The CDR3 nucleotides are TGTGCCAGCAGTACAACGGGACTAGCCCAAGAGACCCAGTACTTC. Its translation: CASSTTGLAQETQYF.